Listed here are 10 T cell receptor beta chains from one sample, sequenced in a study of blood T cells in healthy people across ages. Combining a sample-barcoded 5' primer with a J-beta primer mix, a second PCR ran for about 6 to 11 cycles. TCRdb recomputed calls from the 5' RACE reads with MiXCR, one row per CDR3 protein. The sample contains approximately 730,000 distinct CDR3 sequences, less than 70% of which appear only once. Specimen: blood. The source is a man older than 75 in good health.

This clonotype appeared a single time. Here the CDR3 reads CASSYGGGLYGYTF. CDR3 nucleotides: TGTGCCAGCAGTTACGGGGGAGGACTCTATGGCTACACCTTC. The chain has TRBV6-5 and TRBJ1-2; a weak D match, TRBD1 (5 bases). V was cut by 2 bases and J by 4 bases, with 11 bases left in between. Germline V lookup: CDR1 MNHEY, CDR2 SVGAGI. There are 14 residues in the CDR3.

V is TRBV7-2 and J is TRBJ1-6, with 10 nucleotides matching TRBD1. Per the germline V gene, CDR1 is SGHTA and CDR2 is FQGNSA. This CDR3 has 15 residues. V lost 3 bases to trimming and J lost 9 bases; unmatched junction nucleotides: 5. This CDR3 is CASSLGDRGSSPLHF. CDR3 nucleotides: TGTGCCAGCAGCTTGGGGGACAGGGGAAGTTCACCCCTCCACTTT. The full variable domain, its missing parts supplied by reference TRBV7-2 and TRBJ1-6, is GAGVSQSPSNKVTEKGKDVELRCDPISGHTALYWYRQSLGQGLEFLIYFQGNSAPDKSGLPSDRFSAERTGGSVSTLTIQRTQQEDSAVYLCASSLGDRGSSPLHFGNGTRLTVT.

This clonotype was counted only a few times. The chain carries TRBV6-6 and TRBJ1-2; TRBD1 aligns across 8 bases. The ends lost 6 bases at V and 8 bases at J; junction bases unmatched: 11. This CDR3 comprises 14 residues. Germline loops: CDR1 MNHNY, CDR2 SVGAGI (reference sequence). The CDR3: CASSLGTGVAGYTF. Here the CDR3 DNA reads TGTGCCAGCAGCCTGGGGACAGGCGTCGCGGGCTACACCTTC.

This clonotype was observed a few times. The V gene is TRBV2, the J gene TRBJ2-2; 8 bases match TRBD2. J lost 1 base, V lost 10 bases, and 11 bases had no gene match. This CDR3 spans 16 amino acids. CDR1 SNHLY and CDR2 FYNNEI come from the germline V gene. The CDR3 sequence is CATEKKLAENTGELFF. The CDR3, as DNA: TGTGCCACAGAAAAGAAACTAGCGGAGAACACCGGGGAGCTGTTTTTT.

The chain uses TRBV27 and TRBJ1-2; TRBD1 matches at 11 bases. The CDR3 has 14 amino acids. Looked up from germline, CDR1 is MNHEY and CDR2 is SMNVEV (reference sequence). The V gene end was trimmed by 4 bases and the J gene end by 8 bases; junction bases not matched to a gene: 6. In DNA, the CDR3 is TGTGCCAGCAGTTGGACAGGGGGCGGGGGAGGCTACACCTTC. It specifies CASSWTGGGGGYTF.

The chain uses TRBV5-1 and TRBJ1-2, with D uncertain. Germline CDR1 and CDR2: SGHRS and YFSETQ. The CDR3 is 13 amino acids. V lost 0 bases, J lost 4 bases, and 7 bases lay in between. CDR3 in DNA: TGCGCCAGCAGCTTGGTCGACGGCTATGGCTACACCTTC. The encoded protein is CASSLVDGYGYTF.

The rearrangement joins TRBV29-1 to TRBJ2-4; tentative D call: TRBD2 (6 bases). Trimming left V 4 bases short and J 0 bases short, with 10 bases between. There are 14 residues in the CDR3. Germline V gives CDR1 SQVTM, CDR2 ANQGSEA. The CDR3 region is CSVAGTAAKNIQYF. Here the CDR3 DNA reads TGCAGCGTTGCGGGGACTGCAGCCAAAAACATTCAGTACTTC. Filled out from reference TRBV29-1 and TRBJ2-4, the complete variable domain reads SAVISQKPSRDICQRGTSLTIQCQVDSQVTMMFWYRQQPGQSLTLIATANQGSEATYESGFVIDKFPISRPNLTFSTLTVSNMSPEDSSIYLCSVAGTAAKNIQYFGAGTRLSVL.

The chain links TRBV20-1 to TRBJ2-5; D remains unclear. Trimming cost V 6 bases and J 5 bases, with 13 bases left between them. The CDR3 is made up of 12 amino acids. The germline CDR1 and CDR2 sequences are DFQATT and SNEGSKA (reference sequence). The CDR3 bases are TGCAGTGCGGTAAACATTCGGGAGACCCAGTACTTC. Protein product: CSAVNIRETQYF.

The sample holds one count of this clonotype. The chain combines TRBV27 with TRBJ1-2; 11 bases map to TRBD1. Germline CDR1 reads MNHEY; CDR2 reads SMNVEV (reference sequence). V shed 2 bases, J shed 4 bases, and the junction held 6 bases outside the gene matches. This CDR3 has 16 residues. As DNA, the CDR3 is TGTGCCAGCAGTTTACACGGGACAGGGGGTTTCTATGGCTACACCTTC. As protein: CASSLHGTGGFYGYTF.

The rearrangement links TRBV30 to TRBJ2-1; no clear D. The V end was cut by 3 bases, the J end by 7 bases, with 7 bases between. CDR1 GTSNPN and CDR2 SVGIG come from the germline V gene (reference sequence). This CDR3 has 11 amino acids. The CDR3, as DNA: TGTGCCTGGAGACTTGGGAATGAGCAGTTCTTC. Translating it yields CAWRLGNEQFF.